This T cell receptor beta chain was found in a study of shared clonotypes between healthy human individuals. CD45RO-negative, CCR7-positively selected cells formed the naive CD8 fraction, excluding terminally differentiated effector memory CD45RA+ cells. The CDR3 contains 12 residues. Looked up from germline, CDR1 is LGHNT and CDR2 is FRNRAP. V was trimmed by 1 base and J by 3 bases, leaving 4 bases between them. In the source study's methods: ImmunoSEQ gave junction-only sequences without quality scores, so filtering differed. The repertoire was sequenced with immunoSEQ multiplex PCR; TCRdb's copy has only in-frame clones and lacks some. V and J calls and clone size are given by that table; D and trimming were obtained from the DNA. In the table there are roughly 1,800,000 clones, 85% to 95% of which are singletons.

This chain uses TRBV12-5 with TRBJ2-7; D gene ambiguous. The receptor was derived from a man in his late teens or twenties in good health. What was sequenced was naive CD8+ T cells sorted from blood. Here the CDR3 reads CASGLGIYEQYF. The CDR3 region has the DNA TGTGCTAGTGGTTTGGGTATCTACGAGCAGTACTTC.